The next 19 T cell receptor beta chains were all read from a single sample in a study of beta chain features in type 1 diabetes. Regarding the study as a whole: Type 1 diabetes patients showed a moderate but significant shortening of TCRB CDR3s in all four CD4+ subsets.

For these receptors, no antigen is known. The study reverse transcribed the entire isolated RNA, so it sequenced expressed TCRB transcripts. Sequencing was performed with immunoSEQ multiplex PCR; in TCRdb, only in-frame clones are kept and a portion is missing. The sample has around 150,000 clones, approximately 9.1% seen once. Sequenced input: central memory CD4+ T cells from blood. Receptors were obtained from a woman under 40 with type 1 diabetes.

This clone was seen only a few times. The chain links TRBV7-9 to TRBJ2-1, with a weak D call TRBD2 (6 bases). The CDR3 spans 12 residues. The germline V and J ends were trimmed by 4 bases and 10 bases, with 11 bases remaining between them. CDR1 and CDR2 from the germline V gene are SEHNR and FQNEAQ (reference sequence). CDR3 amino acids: CASSSSDTEQFF. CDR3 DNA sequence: TGTGCCAGCAGCTCTAGCGACACCGAGCAGTTCTTC. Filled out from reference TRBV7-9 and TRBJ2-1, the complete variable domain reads DTGVSQNPRHKITKRGQNVTFRCDPISEHNRLYWYRQTLGQGPEFLTYFQNEAQLEKSRLLSDRFSAERPKGSFSTLEIQRTEQGDSAMYLCASSSSDTEQFFGPGTRLTVL.

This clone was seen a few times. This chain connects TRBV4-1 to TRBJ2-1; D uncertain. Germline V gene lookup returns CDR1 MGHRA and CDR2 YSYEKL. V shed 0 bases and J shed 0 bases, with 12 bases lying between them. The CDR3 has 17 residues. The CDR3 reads CASSQEESLSSYNEQFF. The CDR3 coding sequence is TGCGCCAGCAGCCAAGAGGAGTCGCTGAGCTCCTACAATGAGCAGTTCTTC.

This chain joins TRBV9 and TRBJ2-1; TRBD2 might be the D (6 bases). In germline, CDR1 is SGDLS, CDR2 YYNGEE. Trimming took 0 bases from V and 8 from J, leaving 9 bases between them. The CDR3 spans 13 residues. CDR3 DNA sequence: TGTGCCAGCAGCGTAGGGTGGGAGGATGAGCAGTTCTTC. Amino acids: CASSVGWEDEQFF.

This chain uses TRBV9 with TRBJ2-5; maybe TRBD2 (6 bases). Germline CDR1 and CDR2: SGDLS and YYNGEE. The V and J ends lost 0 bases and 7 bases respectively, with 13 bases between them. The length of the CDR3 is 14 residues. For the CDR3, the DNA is TGTGCCAGCAGCGTAGCTGGAGGGGACGGGACCCAGTACTTC. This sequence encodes CASSVAGGDGTQYF.

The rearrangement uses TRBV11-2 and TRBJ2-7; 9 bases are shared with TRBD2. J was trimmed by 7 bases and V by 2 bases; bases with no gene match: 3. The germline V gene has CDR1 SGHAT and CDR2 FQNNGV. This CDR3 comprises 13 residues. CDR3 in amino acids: CASSLNLAGEQYF. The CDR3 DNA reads TGTGCCAGCAGCTTAAACCTAGCGGGAGAGCAGTACTTC.

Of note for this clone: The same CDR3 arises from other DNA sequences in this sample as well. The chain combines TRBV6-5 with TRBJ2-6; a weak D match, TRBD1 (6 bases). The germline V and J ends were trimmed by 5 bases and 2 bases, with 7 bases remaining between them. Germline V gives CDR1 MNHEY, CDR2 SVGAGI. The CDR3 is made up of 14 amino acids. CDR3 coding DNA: TGTGCCAGCAGTACAGGGACTGGGGCCAACGTCCTGACTTTC. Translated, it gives CASSTGTGANVLTF.

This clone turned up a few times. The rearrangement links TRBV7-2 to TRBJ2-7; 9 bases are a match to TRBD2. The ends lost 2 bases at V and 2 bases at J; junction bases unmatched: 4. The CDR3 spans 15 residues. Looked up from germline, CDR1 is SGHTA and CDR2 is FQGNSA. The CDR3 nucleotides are TGTGCCAGCAGCTTATGGGCTAGCGGGACCTACGAGCAGTACTTC. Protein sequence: CASSLWASGTYEQYF.

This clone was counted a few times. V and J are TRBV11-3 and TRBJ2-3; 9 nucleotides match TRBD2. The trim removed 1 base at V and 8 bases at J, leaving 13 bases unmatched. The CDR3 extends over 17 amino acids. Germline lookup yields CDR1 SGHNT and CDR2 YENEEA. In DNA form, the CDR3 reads TGTGCCAGCAGCTTAGGGGCTAGCGGGACGGCGGAGGGTACGCAGTATTTT. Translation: CASSLGASGTAEGTQYF. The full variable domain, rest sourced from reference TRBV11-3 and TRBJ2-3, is EAGVVQSPRYKIIEKKQPVAFWCNPISGHNTLYWYLQNLGQGPELLIRYENEEAVDDSQLPKDRFSAERLKGVDSTLKIQPAELGDSAVYLCASSLGASGTAEGTQYFGPGTRLTVL.

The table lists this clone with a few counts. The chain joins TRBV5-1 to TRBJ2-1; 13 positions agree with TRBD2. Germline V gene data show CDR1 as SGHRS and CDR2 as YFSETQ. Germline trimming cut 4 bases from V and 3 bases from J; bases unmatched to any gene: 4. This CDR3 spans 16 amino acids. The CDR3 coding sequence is TGCGCCAGCAGCATGGGACTAGCGGGAAACTACAATGAGCAGTTCTTC. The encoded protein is CASSMGLAGNYNEQFF.

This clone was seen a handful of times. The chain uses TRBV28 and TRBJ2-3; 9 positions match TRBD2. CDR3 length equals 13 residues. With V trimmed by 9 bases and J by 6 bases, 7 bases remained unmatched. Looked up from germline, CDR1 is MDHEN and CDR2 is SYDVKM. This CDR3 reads CASRSGSSDTQYF. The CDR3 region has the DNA TGTGCCAGTCGTAGCGGGAGTTCCGATACGCAGTATTTT.

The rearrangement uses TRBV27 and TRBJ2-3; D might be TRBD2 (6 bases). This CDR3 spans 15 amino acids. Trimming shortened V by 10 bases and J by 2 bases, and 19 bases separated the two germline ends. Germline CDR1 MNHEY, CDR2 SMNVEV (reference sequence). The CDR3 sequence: CATSPSSAHTDTQYF. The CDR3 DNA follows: TGTGCCACCTCCCCCTCTAGCGCCCACACAGATACGCAGTATTTT.

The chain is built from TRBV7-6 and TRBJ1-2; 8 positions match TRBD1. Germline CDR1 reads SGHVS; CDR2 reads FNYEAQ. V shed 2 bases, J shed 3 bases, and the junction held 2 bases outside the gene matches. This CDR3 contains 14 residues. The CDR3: CASSLPGQDYGYTF. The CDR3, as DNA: TGTGCCAGCAGCTTACCGGGACAGGACTATGGCTACACCTTC.

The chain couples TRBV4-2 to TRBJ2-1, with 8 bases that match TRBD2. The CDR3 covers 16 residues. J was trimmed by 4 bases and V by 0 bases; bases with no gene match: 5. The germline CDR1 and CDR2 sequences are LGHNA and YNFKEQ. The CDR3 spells CASSQDPTSGYNEQFF. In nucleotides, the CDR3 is TGTGCCAGCAGCCAAGATCCCACTAGCGGATACAATGAGCAGTTCTTC.

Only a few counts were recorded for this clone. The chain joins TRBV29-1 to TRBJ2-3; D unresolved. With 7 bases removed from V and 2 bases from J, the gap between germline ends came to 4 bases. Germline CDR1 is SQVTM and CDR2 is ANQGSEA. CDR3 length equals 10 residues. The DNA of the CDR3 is TGCAGCGCAAACACAGATACGCAGTATTTT. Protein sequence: CSANTDTQYF.

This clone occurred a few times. DNA of the CDR3: TGCAGCGTTACTCACCCAGGGTATGGCTACACCTTC. This encodes CSVTHPGYGYTF. The chain employs TRBV29-1 and TRBJ1-2; a weak D match, TRBD1 (5 bases). This CDR3 has 12 amino acids. The V gene's germline CDR1 is SQVTM and CDR2 ANQGSEA. V lost 5 bases to trimming and J lost 5 bases, with 12 bases between them.

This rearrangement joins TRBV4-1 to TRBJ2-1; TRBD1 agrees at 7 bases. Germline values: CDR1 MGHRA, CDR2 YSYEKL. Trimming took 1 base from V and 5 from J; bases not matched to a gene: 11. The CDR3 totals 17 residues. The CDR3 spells CASSQGLRGRLNNEQFF. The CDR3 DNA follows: TGCGCCAGCAGCCAAGGGTTGAGGGGGCGCCTCAACAATGAGCAGTTCTTC.

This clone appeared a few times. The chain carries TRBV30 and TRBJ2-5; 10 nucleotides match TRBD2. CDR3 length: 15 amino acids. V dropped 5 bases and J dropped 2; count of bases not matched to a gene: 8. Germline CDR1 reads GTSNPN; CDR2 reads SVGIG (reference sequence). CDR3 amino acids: CAWGRAGGGQETQYF. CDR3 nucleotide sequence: TGTGCCTGGGGACGAGCGGGAGGGGGGCAAGAGACCCAGTACTTC. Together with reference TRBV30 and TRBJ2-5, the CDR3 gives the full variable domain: SQTIHQWPATLVQPVGSPLSLECTVEGTSNPNLYWYRQAAGRGLQLLFYSVGIGQISSEVPQNLSASRPQDRQFILSSKKLLLSDSGFYLCAWGRAGGGQETQYFGPGTRLLVL.

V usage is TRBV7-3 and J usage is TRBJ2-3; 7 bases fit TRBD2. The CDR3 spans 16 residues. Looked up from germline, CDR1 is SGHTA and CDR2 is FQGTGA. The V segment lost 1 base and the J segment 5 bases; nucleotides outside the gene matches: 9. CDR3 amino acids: CASSLNPTSEGDTQYF. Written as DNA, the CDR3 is TGTGCCAGCAGCTTAAACCCTACTAGCGAGGGAGATACGCAGTATTTT.

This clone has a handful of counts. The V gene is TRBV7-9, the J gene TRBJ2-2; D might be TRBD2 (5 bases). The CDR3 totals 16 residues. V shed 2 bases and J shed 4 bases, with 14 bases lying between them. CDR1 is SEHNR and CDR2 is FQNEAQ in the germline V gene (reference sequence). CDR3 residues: CASSLRTRLGTGELFF. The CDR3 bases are TGTGCCAGCAGCTTACGAACTAGGTTGGGCACCGGGGAGCTGTTTTTT.